The rows below give T cell receptor beta chains drawn from one sample of a study of blood T cell repertoires in COVID-19. The protocol was immunoSEQ multiplex PCR, while the TCRdb copy is restricted to in-frame clones and leaves out a portion. The sample lists a few hundred thousand clones; about 83% were seen once. The sequencing sample was made of peripheral blood. All receptors derive from a man aged 50-60 years with active or convalescent COVID-19. Both conserved end residues are part of each CDR3. Fields, in order: V gene, clone size, D gene, J gene, CDR3 protein, CDR3 DNA. D genes are given only for firm matches. Clone size appears in some rows only: once, few, many, or a class for an expanded clone.

TRBV24-1	once	.	TRBJ1-2	CATSDGGRHGYTF	TGTGCCACCAGTGATGGGGGCCGGCATGGCTACACCTTC
TRBV7-2	.	.	TRBJ2-5	CASSPRQPQETQYF	TGTGCCAGCAGCCCCCGACAGCCCCAAGAGACCCAGTACTTC
TRBV15	.	.	TRBJ1-5	CATSRGGGDQPQHF	TGTGCCACCAGCAGAGGGGGCGGGGATCAGCCCCAGCATTTT
TRBV14	.	.	TRBJ1-1	CASSQLRNTEAFF	TGTGCCAGCAGCCAACTCAGGAACACTGAAGCTTTCTTT
TRBV28	once	TRBD2	TRBJ2-1	CASSRLAGVVEQFF	TGTGCCAGCAGTCGACTAGCGGGCGTCGTTGAGCAGTTCTTC
TRBV10-3	.	.	TRBJ1-6	CAISESWRGGKNGSPLHF	TGTGCCATCAGTGAGTCGTGGAGGGGGGGGAAAAATGGTTCACCCCTCCACTTT
TRBV28	.	.	TRBJ2-7	CASSPPPGTPRYEQYF	TGTGCCAGCAGCCCACCGCCCGGGACTCCGAGGTACGAGCAGTACTTC
TRBV12-3/TRBV12-4	.	.	TRBJ2-3	CASRFPGADTQYF	TGTGCCAGCAGGTTCCCAGGGGCTGATACGCAGTATTTT
TRBV9	.	.	TRBJ2-7	CASSLFTGSSYEQYF	TGTGCCAGCAGCCTTTTTACGGGAAGCTCCTACGAGCAGTACTTC
TRBV11-2	.	.	TRBJ2-7	CASSLAAYEQYF	TGTGCCAGCAGCTTAGCGGCCTACGAGCAGTACTTC